The entry that follows covers one TCR beta chain sequence. This entry belongs to a study of blood T cell repertoires in COVID-19. Clones were read by immunoSEQ multiplex PCR, and TCRdb kept only the in-frame ones, dropping some. The sample includes over 100,000 clones, more than 90% of them seen just once. This CDR3 has 14 amino acids. CDR1 is SQVTM and CDR2 is ANQGSEA in the germline V gene. Trimming at V came to 6 bases and at J to 5 bases, leaving 5 bases not matched to a gene. Sequencing was done on a sample of peripheral blood. The genes are TRBV29-1 and TRBJ2-3; 13 bases line up with TRBD2. This receptor was obtained from a man younger than 35 with acute or convalescent COVID-19. CDR3 amino acids: CSVTSGGFGDTQYF. CDR3 DNA sequence: TGCAGCGTGACTAGCGGGGGGTTCGGAGATACGCAGTATTTT.